These 27 T cell receptor beta chains originate from one sample sequenced in a study of T cell repertoires in cytomegalovirus infection. TCRdb ran MiXCR on the reads and lists one entry per CDR3 protein. The table lists some 240,000 distinct CDR3 sequences, over 15% of them singletons. What was sequenced was CD8+ T cells from PBMCs. The receptor source for this set is a human donor in good health (CMV status not recorded). Some clones in this sample may be carry-over from other donors' samples.

V is TRBV2 and J is TRBJ2-7, with TRBD2 as a possible D gene (7 bases). V gave up 4 bases and J gave up 5 bases, with 18 bases separating them. Germline CDR1 reads SNHLY; CDR2 reads FYNNEI. The CDR3 consists of 15 residues. In DNA form, the CDR3 reads TGTGCCAGCAGTGGACGTGGGGGGGCGCGAGACGAGCAGTACTTC. Residues: CASSGRGGARDEQYF.

The gene calls are TRBV14 and TRBJ1-1; 8 nucleotides match TRBD1. Germline lookup yields CDR1 SGHDN and CDR2 FVKESK. The CDR3 runs to 18 residues. V lost 3 bases, J lost 10 bases, and 22 bases stayed unmatched. The CDR3 sequence: CASSQFRGRPHGALGAFF. Here the CDR3 DNA reads TGTGCCAGCAGCCAGTTCAGGGGGCGGCCTCATGGGGCACTGGGAGCTTTCTTT.

The chain uses TRBV12-3 or TRBV12-4 and TRBJ2-5, with a possible D match to TRBD2 (5 bases). Between the trimmed V and J ends, which lost 6 bases and 3 bases, there was a span of 11 bases. The CDR3 contains 13 residues. This CDR3 reads CASSPPGKETQYF. CDR3 nucleotide sequence: TGTGCCAGCAGCCCTCCGGGAAAAGAGACCCAGTACTTC.

This clonotype appeared many times. The J gene is TRBJ1-1, the V gene TRBV7-6; no firm D call. V was clipped by 1 base and J by 1 base, with 7 bases between them. The CDR3 runs to 14 residues. Germline values: CDR1 SGHVS, CDR2 FNYEAQ. CDR3: CASSLEESNTEAFF. In DNA form, the CDR3 reads TGTGCCAGCAGCTTAGAGGAGTCGAACACTGAAGCTTTCTTT.

This clonotype has a handful of counts. The chain carries TRBV19 and TRBJ2-3; maybe TRBD1 (7 bases). CDR1 is LNHDA and CDR2 is SQIVND in the germline V gene (reference sequence). With 3 bases removed from V and 5 bases from J, the gap between germline ends came to 15 bases. The CDR3 runs 15 residues. The CDR3 loop reads CASSMEGAPGDTQYF. The CDR3 region has the DNA TGTGCCAGTAGTATGGAGGGGGCGCCCGGAGATACGCAGTATTTT. Combining the CDR3 with reference TRBV19 and TRBJ2-3 gives the whole variable domain DGGITQSPKYLFRKEGQNVTLSCEQNLNHDAMYWYRQDPGQGLRLIYYSQIVNDFQKGDIAEGYSVSREKKESFPLTVTSAQKNPTAFYLCASSMEGAPGDTQYFGPGTRLTVL.

This clonotype was counted a few times. The gene calls are TRBV19 and TRBJ1-1, with 9 bases matching TRBD1. The germline V gene encodes CDR1 LNHDA and CDR2 SQIVND (reference sequence). The CDR3 has 16 amino acids. V lost 1 base and J lost 3; bases outside the gene matches: 6. As DNA, the CDR3 is TGTGCCAGTAGTATAGTCCCCGGACAGGGGTACACTGAAGCTTTCTTT. Translating it yields CASSIVPGQGYTEAFF.

The chain employs TRBV7-9 and TRBJ1-2; the match to TRBD1 covers 7 bases. CDR3 length equals 18 residues. The junction had 21 bases not matched to a gene; V was cut back by 7 bases and J by 4 bases. Germline V gives CDR1 SEHNR, CDR2 FQNEAQ (reference sequence). The CDR3 loop is CASNTDSRDSPEGYGYTF. DNA of the CDR3: TGTGCCAGCAACACAGACTCCCGGGACAGCCCTGAGGGCTATGGCTACACCTTC.

This clonotype was detected ten times or more. The V gene is TRBV11-2, the J gene TRBJ1-3, with D hard to call. CDR1 is SGHAT, CDR2 FQNNGV, per germline. The CDR3 totals 14 residues. V was cut by 2 bases and J by 0 bases, with 5 bases left in between. CDR3: CASSLSVSGNTIYF. CDR3 coding DNA: TGTGCCAGCAGCTTATCGGTCTCTGGAAACACCATATATTTT.

The chain combines TRBV6-2 or TRBV6-3 with TRBJ1-5; D gene uncertain. The germline gives CDR1 MNHEY, CDR2 SVGEGT. Trimming stripped 7 bases from V and 7 bases from J, with 11 bases between. The CDR3 spans 12 residues. CDR3: CASTTGGQPQHF. DNA of the CDR3: TGTGCCAGCACCACGGGCGGACAGCCCCAGCATTTT.

V usage is TRBV19 and J usage is TRBJ2-3; 11 bases match TRBD2. The CDR3 runs to 14 residues. The V gene's germline CDR1 is LNHDA and CDR2 SQIVND (reference sequence). Trimming cost V 6 bases and J 4 bases; bases outside gene matches: 3. The CDR3 region is CASSTSGGSDTQYF. DNA for the CDR3: TGTGCCAGTAGCACTAGCGGGGGATCAGATACGCAGTATTTT.

This clonotype was counted once. V usage is TRBV20-1 and J usage is TRBJ1-2; 10 nucleotides match TRBD1. The CDR3 is made up of 17 amino acids. Germline V gene lookup returns CDR1 DFQATT and CDR2 SNEGSKA (reference sequence). The V and J ends lost 0 bases and 2 bases, in that order; junction bases with no gene match: 9. CDR3 nucleotide sequence: TGCAGTGCTAGAGATCGGGACAGGGGCCTGAGCAACTATGGCTACACCTTC. Translating it yields CSARDRDRGLSNYGYTF.

This clonotype was found many times. The rearrangement links TRBV7-9 to TRBJ1-4; D gene uncertain. Germline CDR1 is SEHNR and CDR2 is FQNEAQ (reference sequence). Trimming stripped 6 bases from V and 5 bases from J, with 16 bases between. The CDR3 has 15 residues. The CDR3 spells CASRPGRRLNEKLFF. The CDR3 DNA is TGTGCCAGCAGACCGGGTCGGAGATTGAATGAAAAACTGTTTTTT.

At least ten counts were recorded for this clonotype. The genes are TRBV5-1 and TRBJ2-7, with 11 bases fitting TRBD2. Germline assignment: CDR1 SGHRS and CDR2 YFSETQ. The CDR3 consists of 15 residues. V dropped 5 bases and J dropped 4; count of bases not matched to a gene: 8. DNA of the CDR3: TGCGCCAGCAGACCCCTTAGCGGGGGGGAATACGAGCAGTACTTC. It translates to CASRPLSGGEYEQYF.

Ten or more counts support this clonotype. This chain joins TRBV7-8 and TRBJ2-2, with D possibly being TRBD2 (5 bases). This CDR3 has 14 residues. The V gene lost 11 bases and the J gene lost 1 base, with 14 bases spanning the gap. The germline gives CDR1 SGHVS, CDR2 FQNEAQ. CDR3 coding DNA: TGTGCCGCGAACGAGGGAATGAACACCGGGGAGCTGTTTTTT. It specifies CAANEGMNTGELFF. The full variable domain, completed using reference TRBV7-8 and TRBJ2-2, is GAGVSQSPRYKVAKRGQDVALRCDPISGHVSLFWYQQALGQGPEFLTYFQNEAQLDKSGLPSDRFFAERPEGSVSTLKIQRTQQEDSAVYLCAANEGMNTGELFFGEGSRLTVL.

This clonotype occurred once. V is TRBV12-5 and J is TRBJ1-1; D call uncertain. This CDR3 is built from 14 residues. Trimming shortened V by 3 bases and J by 0 bases, and 8 bases separated the two germline ends. Germline V CDR1 and CDR2: LGHNT, FRNRAP. CDR3 in DNA: TGTGCTAGTGGTTTTCCCCGGCTGAACACTGAAGCTTTCTTT. Translation gives CASGFPRLNTEAFF.

This clonotype has at least ten counts. The V call is TRBV7-2, the J call TRBJ2-3; 10 positions match TRBD2. The V segment lost 1 base and the J segment 0 bases; nucleotides outside the gene matches: 25. CDR1 is SGHTA and CDR2 is FQGNSA in the germline V gene. This CDR3 spans 24 amino acids. CDR3 protein: CASSLVVGGRVRLAGVASTDTQYF. The CDR3 coding sequence is TGTGCCAGCAGCTTAGTAGTAGGTGGTCGCGTTCGTCTAGCGGGGGTGGCGAGCACAGATACGCAGTATTTT.

This clonotype was seen a few times. The V gene is TRBV20-1, the J gene TRBJ1-2; D remains unclear. Trimming took 4 bases from V and 3 from J, leaving 12 bases between them. The CDR3 has 13 residues. Germline V gene lookup returns CDR1 DFQATT and CDR2 SNEGSKA (reference sequence). The CDR3 region is CSATSGRDYGYTF. In DNA, the CDR3 is TGCAGTGCTACTTCGGGGAGGGACTATGGCTACACCTTC.

The chain links TRBV20-1 to TRBJ2-7; 9 bases agree with TRBD2. The length of the CDR3 is 15 residues. Germline values: CDR1 DFQATT, CDR2 SNEGSKA (reference sequence). The J segment lost 0 bases and the V segment lost 2 bases, leaving 5 bases of the junction unmatched. The CDR3 sequence: CSARPRLAASYEQYF. The CDR3 coding sequence is TGCAGTGCTAGACCTCGACTAGCGGCCTCCTACGAGCAGTACTTC.

This clonotype was found a few times. The CDR3, as DNA: TGTGCCAGCAGCGTAATTGACAGCTACAATGAGCAGTTCTTC. Translation gives CASSVIDSYNEQFF. The J gene is TRBJ2-1, the V gene TRBV9, with a tentative D call TRBD1 (5 bases). This CDR3 is built from 14 residues. V shed 1 base and J shed 3 bases, with 8 bases lying between them. In germline, CDR1 is SGDLS, CDR2 YYNGEE.

The chain has TRBV20-1 and TRBJ2-7; D is unclear. This CDR3 contains 13 residues. V was cut by 1 base and J by 6 bases, with 13 bases left in between. Germline V gives CDR1 DFQATT, CDR2 SNEGSKA (reference sequence). The CDR3 DNA reads TGCAGTGCTAGAGGAACGCGGAGTTTCGAGCAGTACTTC. Its translation is CSARGTRSFEQYF.

In this sample, this clonotype turned up many times. The chain couples TRBV28 to TRBJ1-1, with a weak D call TRBD1 (5 bases). The CDR3 has 15 residues. V dropped 2 bases and J dropped 4 bases, with 14 bases sitting between them. Germline V gene data show CDR1 as MDHEN and CDR2 as SYDVKM. CDR3 sequence reads: CASSLPQLGTTEAFF. DNA of the CDR3: TGTGCCAGCAGTTTACCTCAGTTGGGGACCACTGAAGCTTTCTTT.

Only a few counts were recorded for this clonotype. The chain recombines TRBV29-1 with TRBJ1-2, with D tentatively TRBD1 (6 bases). V lost 0 bases to trimming and J lost 8 bases, with 16 bases between them. Germline loops: CDR1 SQVTM, CDR2 ANQGSEA. CDR3 size: 14 residues. The CDR3 loop is CSVEELRGPEGYTF. The CDR3 bases are TGCAGCGTTGAAGAATTGCGGGGGCCCGAAGGCTACACCTTC.

The chain couples TRBV4-1 to TRBJ1-2, with D possibly matching TRBD1 (6 bases). Trimming took off 0 bases at V and 2 bases at J, with 10 bases between the two ends. Germline V gene sequence: CDR1 MGHRA, CDR2 YSYEKL. This CDR3 has 15 residues. CDR3 residues: CASSQETGGNYGYTF. CDR3 DNA: TGCGCCAGCAGCCAAGAGACCGGGGGCAACTATGGCTACACCTTC.

V and J are TRBV7-9 and TRBJ2-7, with no clear D. CDR3 size: 13 residues. CDR1 SEHNR and CDR2 FQNEAQ come from the germline V gene (reference sequence). Trimming removed 4 bases at V and 2 bases at J, with 9 bases between. The CDR3 spells CASSSQGTYEQYF. In DNA form, the CDR3 reads TGTGCCAGCAGCTCTCAAGGTACCTACGAGCAGTACTTC.

This chain links TRBV19 with TRBJ2-1; tentatively, D is TRBD2 (5 bases). This CDR3 has 15 amino acids. Germline V gives CDR1 LNHDA, CDR2 SQIVND (reference sequence). The V end was cut by 6 bases, the J end by 7 bases, with 19 bases between. The DNA for the CDR3 is TGTGCCAGTAGATTACCCGGCTCCTCGGGGAATGAGCAGTTCTTC. It encodes CASRLPGSSGNEQFF.

This clonotype came up a few times. The genes are TRBV7-3 and TRBJ1-1, with D perhaps matching TRBD1 (5 bases). The CDR3 extends over 16 amino acids. The ends were cut back, 5 bases at V and 4 bases at J, with 20 bases in the middle. Germline lookup yields CDR1 SGHTA and CDR2 FQGTGA. The CDR3 DNA sequence: TGTGCCAGCAGCACCGACAGTTATTGGAAGAGCACTGAAGCTTTCTTT. Protein: CASSTDSYWKSTEAFF.

The sample holds a few counts of this clonotype. This CDR3 is CATDRAFGTDTQYF. CDR3 bases: TGTGCCACCGACCGTGCGTTTGGGACAGATACGCAGTATTTT. The chain recombines TRBV6-6 with TRBJ2-3; D ambiguous. V was trimmed by 10 bases and J by 3 bases, leaving 17 bases between them. Looked up from germline, CDR1 is MNHNY and CDR2 is SVGAGI (reference sequence). The CDR3 loop spans 14 amino acids.